Listed here are 27 T cell receptor beta chains from one sample, sequenced in a study of cytomegalovirus exposure and HLA in healthy donors. The primer mix had 60 Vbeta and 13 Jbeta primers. Assay: immunoSEQ multiplex PCR; the TCRdb copy retains only in-frame clones and omits some. This table has about 190,000 clones, around 77% appearing once. The material sequenced was PBMCs. The receptors derive from a woman younger than 35 in good health and CMV-seronegative.

This chain uses TRBV20-1 with TRBJ2-1; no definite D call. Between the trimmed V and J ends, which lost 6 bases and 6 bases, there was a span of 6 bases. The CDR3 has 10 residues. Germline-derived CDR1 and CDR2 are DFQATT and SNEGSKA (reference sequence). This CDR3 reads CSADSNEQFF. In DNA form, the CDR3 reads TGCAGTGCCGATAGCAATGAGCAGTTCTTC.

The chain is built from TRBV19 and TRBJ1-1; D not certain. The CDR3 is 17 residues long. Between the trimmed V and J ends, which lost 5 bases and 6 bases, there was a span of 25 bases. CDR1 and CDR2 from the germline V gene are LNHDA and SQIVND (reference sequence). The CDR3 coding sequence is TGTGCCAGTAGTGCTCGTCAGACTCTAACACTGTCGGCTGAAGCTTTCTTT. Residues: CASSARQTLTLSAEAFF.

The chain couples TRBV29-1 to TRBJ2-3, with no clear D. The ends were cut back, 3 bases at V and 1 base at J, with 2 bases in the middle. The CDR3 spans 11 residues. From germline, CDR1 is SQVTM and CDR2 ANQGSEA. In nucleotides, the CDR3 is TGCAGCGTTGACGGCACAGATACGCAGTATTTT. Translation: CSVDGTDTQYF.

The V and J genes are TRBV9 and TRBJ1-2, with D possibly being TRBD1 (6 bases). CDR3 length equals 14 residues. The V gene lost 4 bases and the J gene lost 8 bases, with 18 bases spanning the gap. Germline V gene data show CDR1 as SGDLS and CDR2 as YYNGEE. The CDR3, as DNA: TGTGCCAGCAGCTCCATAGGGGGGGCGGAGGGCTACACCTTC. It specifies CASSSIGGAEGYTF.

This clone was recorded a few times. V usage is TRBV25-1 and J usage is TRBJ2-5; D is unresolved. The germline CDR1 and CDR2 sequences are MGHDK and SYGVNS. This CDR3 has 13 amino acids. The V gene lost 4 bases and the J gene lost 1 base, with 7 bases spanning the gap. The CDR3 region has the DNA TGTGCCAGCAGTGGCGGATCCCAAGAGACCCAGTACTTC. Translating it yields CASSGGSQETQYF.

The rearrangement joins TRBV6-5 to TRBJ1-1; 8 bases match TRBD1. There are 14 residues in the CDR3. J lost 6 bases, V lost 7 bases, and 10 bases had no gene match. The germline gives CDR1 MNHEY, CDR2 SVGAGI. The CDR3 DNA sequence: TGTGCCAGCACTCGACAGGGGCAGTGGTCTGAAGCTTTCTTT. Amino acid sequence: CASTRQGQWSEAFF.

CDR3: CASSGTTYEQYF. In DNA form, the CDR3 reads TGTGCCAGCAGCGGGACTACCTACGAGCAGTACTTC. The chain combines TRBV7-2 with TRBJ2-7; 7 nucleotides match TRBD2. V shed 5 bases, J shed 2 bases, and the junction held 0 bases outside the gene matches. The CDR3 is 12 amino acids. Per germline, CDR1 SGHTA and CDR2 FQGNSA.

This rearrangement joins TRBV4-3 to TRBJ1-2; D call uncertain. V was trimmed by 0 bases and J by 7 bases, leaving 18 bases between them. CDR1 LGHNA and CDR2 YSLEER come from the germline V gene. This CDR3 is built from 16 residues. CDR3: CASSQEIANPESGYTF. Here the CDR3 DNA reads TGCGCCAGCAGCCAAGAAATTGCTAATCCGGAGAGTGGCTACACCTTC.

This chain uses TRBV5-1 with TRBJ1-1; a possible D gene is TRBD1 (6 bases). This CDR3 comprises 16 residues. The V gene lost 4 bases and the J gene lost 0 bases, with 16 bases spanning the gap. Germline CDR1 and CDR2: SGHRS and YFSETQ. The CDR3, as DNA: TGCGCCAGCAGCACCTTACAGGGTAGGGTGAACACTGAAGCTTTCTTT. Translated, it gives CASSTLQGRVNTEAFF.

This clone was counted only a few times. The rearrangement links TRBV5-1 to TRBJ1-4; 8 nucleotides align to TRBD1. V trimming: 4 bases; J trimming: 6 bases; junction bases outside the gene matches: 11. CDR3 size: 16 residues. CDR1 is SGHRS and CDR2 is YFSETQ in the germline V gene. The CDR3 loop reads CASSPGTGRSDEKLFF. DNA of the CDR3: TGCGCCAGCAGCCCGGGGACAGGCCGGTCGGATGAAAAACTGTTTTTT.

The V and J genes are TRBV6-1 and TRBJ2-3; 12 bases line up with TRBD2. The CDR3 consists of 14 residues. V gave up 6 bases and J gave up 3 bases; unmatched junction bases: 1. Germline-derived CDR1 and CDR2 are MNHNS and SASEGT. The CDR3 region is CASRTSGGTDTQYF. In DNA form, the CDR3 reads TGTGCCAGCAGGACTAGCGGGGGAACAGATACGCAGTATTTT.

The chain is built from TRBV4-1 and TRBJ2-3; 10 bases align to TRBD1. With V trimmed by 3 bases and J by 5 bases, 2 bases remained unmatched. Germline lookup yields CDR1 MGHRA and CDR2 YSYEKL. The CDR3 contains 14 residues. CDR3 DNA sequence: TGCGCCAGCAGCCAGGGACAGGGGCGAGATACGCAGTATTTT. This gives the protein CASSQGQGRDTQYF.

Written as DNA, the CDR3 is TGTGCCAGCAGGAACCGGACTAGCGGGGGGAGGAATGAGCAGTTCTTC. Protein product: CASRNRTSGGRNEQFF. J is TRBJ2-1 and V is TRBV5-4; 14 bases agree with TRBD2. The length of the CDR3 is 16 residues. Germline CDR1 and CDR2: SGHNT and YYREEE (reference sequence). With V trimmed by 5 bases and J by 7 bases, 8 bases remained unmatched.

The chain combines TRBV5-8 with TRBJ2-7; 13 nucleotides match TRBD2. The V gene end was trimmed by 0 bases and the J gene end by 0 bases; junction bases not matched to a gene: 6. The CDR3 is 18 residues long. The germline V gene encodes CDR1 SGHTS and CDR2 YDEGEE. Here the CDR3 DNA reads TGTGCCAGCAGCTTGGCCTCGGGACTAGCGGGAACCTCCTACGAGCAGTACTTC. As protein: CASSLASGLAGTSYEQYF.

The J gene is TRBJ2-7, the V gene TRBV7-9; a possible D gene is TRBD2 (7 bases). With 5 bases removed from V and 2 bases from J, the gap between germline ends came to 25 bases. CDR3 size: 18 residues. Per germline, CDR1 SEHNR and CDR2 FQNEAQ (reference sequence). The CDR3 here is CASSLRGGAGPTTYEQYF. The CDR3 DNA is TGTGCCAGCAGCCTCCGAGGGGGAGCGGGGCCTACTACCTACGAGCAGTACTTC. The full variable domain, in which reference TRBV7-9 and TRBJ2-7 provide the parts outside the CDR3, is DTGVSQNPRHKITKRGQNVTFRCDPISEHNRLYWYRQTLGQGPEFLTYFQNEAQLEKSRLLSDRFSAERPKGSFSTLEIQRTEQGDSAMYLCASSLRGGAGPTTYEQYFGPGTRLTVT.

The chain is built from TRBV29-1 and TRBJ2-5; a weak D match, TRBD1 (6 bases). CDR3 length: 14 residues. Deletions cut 7 bases from V and 5 bases from J, with 20 bases between. CDR1 SQVTM and CDR2 ANQGSEA come from the germline V gene. This CDR3 is CSAAAAGAWETQYF. CDR3 DNA: TGCAGCGCCGCAGCAGCAGGGGCGTGGGAGACCCAGTACTTC.

This clone has only one observation. V gene TRBV5-1 combines with J gene TRBJ2-7; TRBD2 aligns across 12 bases. V lost 4 bases and J lost 4; bases outside the gene matches: 3. CDR1 is SGHRS and CDR2 is YFSETQ in the germline V gene. CDR3 length equals 14 residues. The CDR3 sequence is CASSLAGGNYEQYF. As DNA, the CDR3 is TGCGCCAGCAGCCTAGCGGGGGGGAATTACGAGCAGTACTTC. Full variable domain (rest looked up from reference TRBV5-1 and TRBJ2-7): KAGVTQTPRYLIKTRGQQVTLSCSPISGHRSVSWYQQTPGQGLQFLFEYFSETQRNKGNFPGRFSGRQFSNSRSEMNVSTLELGDSALYLCASSLAGGNYEQYFGPGTRLTVT.

The chain has TRBV30 and TRBJ1-6; D may be TRBD1 (5 bases). CDR1 and CDR2 from the germline V gene are GTSNPN and SVGIG (reference sequence). The V end lost 5 bases, the J end lost 8 bases, and 13 bases lay between the germline ends. CDR3 length: 13 amino acids. The CDR3 region is CAWVVGGDSPLHF. The DNA of the CDR3 is TGTGCCTGGGTCGTGGGGGGTGATTCACCCCTCCACTTT.

The gene calls are TRBV11-2 and TRBJ1-1; a weak D match, TRBD1 (6 bases). This CDR3 comprises 13 residues. Germline V gives CDR1 SGHAT, CDR2 FQNNGV. The ends were cut back, 2 bases at V and 7 bases at J, with 11 bases in the middle. CDR3 sequence: CASSLRLDSEAFF. Here the CDR3 DNA reads TGTGCCAGCAGCTTACGTTTGGACAGTGAAGCTTTCTTT.

V gene TRBV29-1 combines with J gene TRBJ2-4; the D gene is possibly TRBD1 (6 bases). CDR1 is SQVTM, CDR2 ANQGSEA, per germline. CDR3 size: 12 residues. Trimming left V 6 bases short and J 7 bases short, with 13 bases between. CDR3 bases: TGCAGCGTGTTGGGCGACAGGAACATTCAGTACTTC. Encoded protein: CSVLGDRNIQYF.

The chain is built from TRBV27 and TRBJ1-2, with 7 bases aligning to TRBD1. The CDR3 is 16 residues long. The J segment lost 3 bases and the V segment lost 5 bases, leaving 12 bases of the junction unmatched. Germline assignment: CDR1 MNHEY and CDR2 SMNVEV (reference sequence). DNA of the CDR3: TGTGCCAGCAGTCCCCAACTCAGGGGGGACGACTATGGCTACACCTTC. Residues: CASSPQLRGDDYGYTF.

The genes are TRBV27 and TRBJ2-7; 7 bases are a match to TRBD1. The CDR3 length is 14 residues. Germline V CDR1 and CDR2: MNHEY, SMNVEV (reference sequence). Trimming cost V 2 bases and J 2 bases; bases outside gene matches: 3. CDR3 sequence reads: CASSLGQVPYEQYF. CDR3 in DNA: TGTGCCAGCAGTTTAGGACAGGTCCCCTACGAGCAGTACTTC.

The chain is built from TRBV6-5 and TRBJ1-4; maybe TRBD1 (6 bases). Germline V gene sequence: CDR1 MNHEY, CDR2 SVGAGI. The CDR3 length is 15 residues. V lost 4 bases to trimming and J lost 7 bases, with 16 bases between them. The CDR3: CASSSNREFIEKLFF. CDR3 DNA sequence: TGTGCCAGCAGTTCCAACAGGGAATTTATTGAAAAACTGTTTTTT.

This sequence joins TRBV5-5 and TRBJ2-7; D perhaps matches TRBD2 (6 bases). Germline values: CDR1 SGHKS, CDR2 YYEKEE (reference sequence). V gave up 3 bases and J gave up 3 bases, with 13 bases separating them. The CDR3 totals 14 residues. CDR3 sequence reads: CASSSGLTIYEQYF. The CDR3 DNA follows: TGTGCCAGCAGCTCGGGACTGACTATCTACGAGCAGTACTTC.

The V call is TRBV18, the J call TRBJ2-2; 7 positions match TRBD1. Germline V gene data show CDR1 as KGHSH and CDR2 as LQKENI. The CDR3 is 15 amino acids. Germline trimming cut 5 bases from V and 6 bases from J; bases unmatched to any gene: 9. The CDR3 bases are TGTGCCAGCTCAGAAAACGACAGGGCCCCCGGGGAGCTGTTTTTT. Translated: CASSENDRAPGELFF. Full variable domain (missing parts from reference TRBV18 and TRBJ2-2): NAGVMQNPRHLVRRRGQEARLRCSPMKGHSHVYWYRQLPEEGLKFMVYLQKENIIDESGMPKERFSAEFPKEGPSILRIQQVVRGDSAAYFCASSENDRAPGELFFGEGSRLTVL.

V gene TRBV30 combines with J gene TRBJ1-1; D is uncertain. This CDR3 contains 11 residues. The V gene lost 7 bases and the J gene lost 11 bases, with 17 bases spanning the gap. The germline V gene has CDR1 GTSNPN and CDR2 SVGIG (reference sequence). In nucleotides, the CDR3 is TGTGCCTCCGTACGGCCCGGAGGGGCTTTCTTT. It yields the protein CASVRPGGAFF.

This clone was picked up one time. The chain uses TRBV4-1 and TRBJ1-2; the D is unclear. The CDR3 totals 12 residues. CDR1 is MGHRA and CDR2 is YSYEKL in the germline V gene. V lost 1 base, J lost 5 bases, and 5 bases lay in between. CDR3: CASSQGRYGYTF. In nucleotides, the CDR3 is TGCGCCAGCAGCCAAGGGAGATATGGCTACACCTTC.